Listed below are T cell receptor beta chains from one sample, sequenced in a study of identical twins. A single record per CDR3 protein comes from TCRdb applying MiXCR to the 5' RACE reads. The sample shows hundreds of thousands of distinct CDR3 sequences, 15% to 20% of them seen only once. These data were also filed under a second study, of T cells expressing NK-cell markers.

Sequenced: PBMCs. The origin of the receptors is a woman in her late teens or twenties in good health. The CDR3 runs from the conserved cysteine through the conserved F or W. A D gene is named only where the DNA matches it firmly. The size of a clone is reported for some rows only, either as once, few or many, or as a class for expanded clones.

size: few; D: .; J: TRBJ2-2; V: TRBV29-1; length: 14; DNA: TGCAGCGTTGAAGATTTCCAGGGTGGGGGGGAGCTGTTTTTT; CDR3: CSVEDFQGGGELFF
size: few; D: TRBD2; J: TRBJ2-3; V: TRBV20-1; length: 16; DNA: TGCAGTGCTAGAGCACCGCGGGAGGGTAGCGCAGATACGCAGTATTTT; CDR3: CSARAPREGSADTQYF
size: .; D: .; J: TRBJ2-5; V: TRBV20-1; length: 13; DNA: TGCAGTGCCCATGTTGGGGGTAAAGAGACCCAGTACTTC; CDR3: CSAHVGGKETQYF
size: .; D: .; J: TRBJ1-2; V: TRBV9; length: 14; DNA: TGTGCCAGCAGCGAGGGGGGGGCCAACTATGGCTACACCTTC; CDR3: CASSEGGANYGYTF
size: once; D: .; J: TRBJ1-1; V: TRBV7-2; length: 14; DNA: TGTGCCAGCAGCTCTGGACGGAGGAACACTGAAGCTTTCTTT; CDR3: CASSSGRRNTEAFF
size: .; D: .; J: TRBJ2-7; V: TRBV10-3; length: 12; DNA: TGTGCCATCGCGCCAAAAGCCTACGAGCAGTACTTC; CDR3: CAIAPKAYEQYF
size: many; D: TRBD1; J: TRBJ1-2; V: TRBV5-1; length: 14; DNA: TGCGCCAGCAGCTTGACAGGGGGCAACTATGGCTACACCTTC; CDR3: CASSLTGGNYGYTF
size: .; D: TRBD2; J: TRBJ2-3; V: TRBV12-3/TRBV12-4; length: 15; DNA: TGTGCCAGCAGTTTTATCCGGGAGGGCCCAGATACGCAGTATTTT; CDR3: CASSFIREGPDTQYF
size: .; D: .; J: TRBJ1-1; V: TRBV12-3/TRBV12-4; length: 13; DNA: TGTGCCAGCAGTTTAGCCCCAGGACAGGAAGCTTTCTTT; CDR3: CASSLAPGQEAFF
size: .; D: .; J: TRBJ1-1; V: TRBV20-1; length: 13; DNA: TGCAGTGCCGATAATGCAGATAACACTGAAGCTTTCTTT; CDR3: CSADNADNTEAFF
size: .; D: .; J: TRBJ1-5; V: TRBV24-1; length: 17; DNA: TGTGCCGCGAGGGCGGGCCCTAACACAGGAGGGAATCAGCCCCAGCATTTT; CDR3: CAARAGPNTGGNQPQHF
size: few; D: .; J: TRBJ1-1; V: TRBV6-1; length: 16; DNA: TGTGCCAGCAGACGAACCCCCGGGACCCCAGCGGGTGAAGCTTTCTTT; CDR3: CASRRTPGTPAGEAFF
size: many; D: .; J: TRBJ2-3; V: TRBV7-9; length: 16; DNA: TGTGCCAGCAGCCAACGGGGGACAGCTAGCACAGATACGCAGTATTTT; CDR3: CASSQRGTASTDTQYF
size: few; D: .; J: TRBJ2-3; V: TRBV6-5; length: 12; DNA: TGTGCCACCGGGGAAAGCACAGATACGCAGTATTTT; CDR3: CATGESTDTQYF
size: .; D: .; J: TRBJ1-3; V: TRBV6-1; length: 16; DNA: TGTGCCAGCAGTGAAAAAACGGTCCTAACTGGAAACACCATATATTTT; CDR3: CASSEKTVLTGNTIYF
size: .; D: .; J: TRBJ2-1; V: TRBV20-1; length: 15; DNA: TGCAGTGCTAGAGATGGAAGGGCCCCCTACAATGAGCAGTTCTTC; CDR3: CSARDGRAPYNEQFF
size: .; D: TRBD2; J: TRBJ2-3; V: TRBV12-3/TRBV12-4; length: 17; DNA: TGTGCCAGCAGCCCCGGGACTAGCGGGAGTGTAACAGATACGCAGTATTTT; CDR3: CASSPGTSGSVTDTQYF
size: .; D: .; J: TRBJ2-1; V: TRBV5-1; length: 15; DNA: TGCGCCAGCAGCTTGGGACGCACGACCTACAATGAGCAGTTCTTC; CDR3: CASSLGRTTYNEQFF
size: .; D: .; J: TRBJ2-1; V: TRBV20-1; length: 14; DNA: TGCAGTGCCCCACCCCTAGCGCAATACAATGAGCAGTTCTTC; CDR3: CSAPPLAQYNEQFF
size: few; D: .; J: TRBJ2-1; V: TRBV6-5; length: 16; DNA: TGTGCCAGCAGTTATTCTCGGGTGAACTCCTACAATGAGCAGTTCTTC; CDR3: CASSYSRVNSYNEQFF
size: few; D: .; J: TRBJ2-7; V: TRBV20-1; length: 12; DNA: TGCAGTGCTGGGGGCTTGTCCTACGAGCAGTACTTC; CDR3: CSAGGLSYEQYF
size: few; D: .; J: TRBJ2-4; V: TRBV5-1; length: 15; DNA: TGCGCCAGCAGCCTAGCTTCGGCAGCCAAAAACATTCAGTACTTC; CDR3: CASSLASAAKNIQYF
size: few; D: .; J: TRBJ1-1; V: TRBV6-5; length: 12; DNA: TGTGCCAGCAGGGGGTTTGGCACTGAAGCTTTCTTT; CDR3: CASRGFGTEAFF
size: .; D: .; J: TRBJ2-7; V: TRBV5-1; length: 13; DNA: TGCGCCAGCAGTGGGACACAAATTTACGAGCAGTACTTC; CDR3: CASSGTQIYEQYF
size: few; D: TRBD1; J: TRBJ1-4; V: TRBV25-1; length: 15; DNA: TGTGCCAGCAGTGTTACCGGGACAGGAGGTGAAAAACTGTTTTTT; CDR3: CASSVTGTGGEKLFF
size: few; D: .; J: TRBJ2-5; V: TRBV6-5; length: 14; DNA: TGTGCCAGCAGTTACTCGTACAGGGTGGAGACCCAGTACTTC; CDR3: CASSYSYRVETQYF
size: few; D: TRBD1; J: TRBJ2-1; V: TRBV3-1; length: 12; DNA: TGTGCCAGCAGCCAAGTGGCAGGGGGCGAGTTCTTC; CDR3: CASSQVAGGEFF
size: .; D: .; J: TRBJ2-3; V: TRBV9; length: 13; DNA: TGTGCCAGCAAAGGAAGGCTGGGTGATACGCAGTATTTT; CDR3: CASKGRLGDTQYF
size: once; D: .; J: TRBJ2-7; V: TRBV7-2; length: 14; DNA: TGTGCCAGCAGGATCCAACTGAGCTCCTACGAGCAGTACTTC; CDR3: CASRIQLSSYEQYF
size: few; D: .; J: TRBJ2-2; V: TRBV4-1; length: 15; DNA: TGCGCCAGCAGCCCGAGGGAACTCAACACCGGGGAGCTGTTTTTT; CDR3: CASSPRELNTGELFF
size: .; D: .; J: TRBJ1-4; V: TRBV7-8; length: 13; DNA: TGTGCCAGCAGCTCAGGGAGGCATGAAAAACTGTTTTTT; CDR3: CASSSGRHEKLFF
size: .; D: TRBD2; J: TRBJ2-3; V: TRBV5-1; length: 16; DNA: TGCGCCAGCAGCTTGAGGGTAGCGGGAGACGCAGATACGCAGTATTTT; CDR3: CASSLRVAGDADTQYF
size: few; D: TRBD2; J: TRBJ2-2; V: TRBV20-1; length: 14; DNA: TGCAGTGCCAAATCGGGGGGGCCGTCCGGGGAGCTGTTTTTT; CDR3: CSAKSGGPSGELFF
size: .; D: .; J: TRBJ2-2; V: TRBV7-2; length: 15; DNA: TGTGCCAGCAGCTTAACAGGGCCCAACACCGGGGAGCTGTTTTTT; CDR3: CASSLTGPNTGELFF
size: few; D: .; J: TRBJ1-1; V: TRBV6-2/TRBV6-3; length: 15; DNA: TGTGCCAGCTCCCGGGGCCTAGAAATGAACACTGAAGCTTTCTTT; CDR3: CASSRGLEMNTEAFF
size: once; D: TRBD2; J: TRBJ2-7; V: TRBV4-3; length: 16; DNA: TGCGCCAGCAGCCAAGATTTTGGGCGGGAGATCTACGAGCAGTACTTC; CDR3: CASSQDFGREIYEQYF
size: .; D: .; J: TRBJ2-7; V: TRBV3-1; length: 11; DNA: TGTGCCAGCAGCCAAGTATACGAGCAGTACTTC; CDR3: CASSQVYEQYF
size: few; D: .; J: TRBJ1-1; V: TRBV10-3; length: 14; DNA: TGTGCCATCAGTGCCGAGGGATGGAGCACTGAAGCTTTCTTT; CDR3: CAISAEGWSTEAFF
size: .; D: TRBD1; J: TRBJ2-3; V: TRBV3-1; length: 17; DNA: TGTGCCAGCAGCCATGACGCCGGGACAGGAAAAAGAGATACGCAGTATTTT; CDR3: CASSHDAGTGKRDTQYF
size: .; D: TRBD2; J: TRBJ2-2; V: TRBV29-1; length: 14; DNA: TGCAGCGTTGGAAAAGCGGGAGCCACCGGGGAGCTGTTTTTT; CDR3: CSVGKAGATGELFF
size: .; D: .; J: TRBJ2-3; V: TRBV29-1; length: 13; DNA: TGCAGCGTTAGACCAGCGGACACAGATACGCAGTATTTT; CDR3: CSVRPADTDTQYF
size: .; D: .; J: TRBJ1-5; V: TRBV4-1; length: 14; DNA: TGCGCCAGCAGCCGGAGCGTGAGCAATCAGCCCCAGCATTTT; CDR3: CASSRSVSNQPQHF